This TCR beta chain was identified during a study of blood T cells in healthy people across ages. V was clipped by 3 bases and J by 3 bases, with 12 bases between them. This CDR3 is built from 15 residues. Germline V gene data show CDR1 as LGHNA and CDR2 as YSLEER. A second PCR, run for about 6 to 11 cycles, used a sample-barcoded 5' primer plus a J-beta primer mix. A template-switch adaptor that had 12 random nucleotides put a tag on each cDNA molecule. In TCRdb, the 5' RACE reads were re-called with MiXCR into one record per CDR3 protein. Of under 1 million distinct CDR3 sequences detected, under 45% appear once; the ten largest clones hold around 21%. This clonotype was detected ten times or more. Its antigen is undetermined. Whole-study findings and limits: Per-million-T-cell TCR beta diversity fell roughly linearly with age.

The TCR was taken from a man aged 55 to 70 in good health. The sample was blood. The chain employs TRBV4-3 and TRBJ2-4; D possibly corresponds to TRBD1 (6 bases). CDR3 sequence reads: CASSHRDISKNIQYF. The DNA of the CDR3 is TGCGCCAGCAGCCACCGGGACATAAGCAAAAACATTCAGTACTTC.